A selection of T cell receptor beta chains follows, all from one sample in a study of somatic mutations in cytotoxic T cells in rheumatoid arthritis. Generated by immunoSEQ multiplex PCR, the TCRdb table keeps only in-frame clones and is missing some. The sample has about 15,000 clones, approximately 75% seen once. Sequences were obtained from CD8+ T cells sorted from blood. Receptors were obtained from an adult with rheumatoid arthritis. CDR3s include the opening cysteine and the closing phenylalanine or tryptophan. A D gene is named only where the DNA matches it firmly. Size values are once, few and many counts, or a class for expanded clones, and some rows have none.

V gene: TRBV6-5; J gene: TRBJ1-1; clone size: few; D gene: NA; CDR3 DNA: TGTGCCAGCAGTTACGGGTCCTCTCACATTGAAGCTTTCTTT; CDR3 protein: CASSYGSSHIEAFF
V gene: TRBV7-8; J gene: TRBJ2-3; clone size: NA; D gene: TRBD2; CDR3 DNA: TGTGCCAGCACCTCAATAGCGGGAGTGGTCACAGATACGCAGTATTTT; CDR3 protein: CASTSIAGVVTDTQYF
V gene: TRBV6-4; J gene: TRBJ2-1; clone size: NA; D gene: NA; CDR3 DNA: TGTGCCAGCAGTGTGACGGGGCCTTACAATGAGCAGTTCTTC; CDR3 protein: CASSVTGPYNEQFF
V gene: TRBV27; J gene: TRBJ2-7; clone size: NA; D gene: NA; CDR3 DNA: TGTGCCAGCAGTTTGGACGGGCCCTACGAGCAGTACTTC; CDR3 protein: CASSLDGPYEQYF
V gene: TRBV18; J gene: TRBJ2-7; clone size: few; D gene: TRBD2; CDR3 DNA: TGTGCCAGCTCACCACAGCGGGAGGCCACCTACGAGCAGTACTTC; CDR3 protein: CASSPQREATYEQYF
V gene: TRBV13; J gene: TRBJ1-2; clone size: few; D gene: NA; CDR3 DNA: TGTGCCAGCAGCTTAGGTGGGGCCTATGGCTACACCTTC; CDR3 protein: CASSLGGAYGYTF
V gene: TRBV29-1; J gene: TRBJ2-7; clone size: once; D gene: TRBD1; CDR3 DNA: TGCAGCGTTGGGGACAGTGATTCCTACGAGCAGTACTTC; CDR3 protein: CSVGDSDSYEQYF
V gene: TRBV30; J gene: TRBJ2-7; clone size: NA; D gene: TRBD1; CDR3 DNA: TGTGCCTGGGGGACAGGGCCCTACGAGCAGTACTTC; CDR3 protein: CAWGTGPYEQYF
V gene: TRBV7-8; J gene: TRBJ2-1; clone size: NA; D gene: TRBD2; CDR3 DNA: TGTGCCAGCAGCTTACCCCGCAGCGGGAGCATGTACAATGAGCAGTTCTTC; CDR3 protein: CASSLPRSGSMYNEQFF
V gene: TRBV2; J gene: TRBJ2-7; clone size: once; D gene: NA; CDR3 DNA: TGTGCCAGCAGTGAGGGGGCAGGGATTACCTACGAGCAGTACTTC; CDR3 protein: CASSEGAGITYEQYF
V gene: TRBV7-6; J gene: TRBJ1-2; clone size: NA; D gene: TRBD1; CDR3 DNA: TGTGCCAGCAGCTCGGGACAGGGTGCGAACTATGGCTACACCTTC; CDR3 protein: CASSSGQGANYGYTF
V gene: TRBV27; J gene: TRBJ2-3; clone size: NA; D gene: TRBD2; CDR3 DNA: TGTGCCAGCAGTTTATCCGCGGGAGTGGATACGCAGTATTTT; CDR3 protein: CASSLSAGVDTQYF
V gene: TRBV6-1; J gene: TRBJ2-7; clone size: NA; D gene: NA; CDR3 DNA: TGTGCCAGCAGTCCCTTTGACAGCTCCTACGAGCAGTACTTC; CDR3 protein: CASSPFDSSYEQYF
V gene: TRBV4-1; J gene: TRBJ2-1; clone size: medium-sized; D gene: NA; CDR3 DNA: TGCGCCAGCAGCCTTAACAGGCTTGAGCAGTTCTTC; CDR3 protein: CASSLNRLEQFF
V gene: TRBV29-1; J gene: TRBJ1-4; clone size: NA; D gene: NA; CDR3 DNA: TGCAGCGTTGTTTTGGCAGATGAAAAACTGTTTTTT; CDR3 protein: CSVVLADEKLFF